This TCR beta chain emerged from a study of post-analysis software for immune sequencing data. At the level of the study: There were relapsing-remitting, secondary progressive and progressive-relapsing multiple sclerosis among the disease courses included. Study-wide points: Patients showed TRBV5-6, TRBV5-1 and TRBV20-1 among roughly five TRBV segments more frequent than in controls. Under F measure analysis, samples from one preparation batch co-clustered strongly.

CDR3 size: 14 residues. Trimming removed 5 bases at V and 5 bases at J, with 13 bases between. The V gene's germline CDR1 is KGHDR and CDR2 SFDVKD. The sample holds many counts of this clonotype. Its antigen is still unknown. TCR beta cDNA libraries had unique molecular identifiers. T cells numbering about 0.85 to 11 million yielded cDNA molecules that totaled about 500,000. Via MiXCR, TCRdb re-called the PCR reads, giving one row per CDR3 protein. The sample carries around 250,000 distinct CDR3 sequences, 30% to 45% recorded once. The chain employs TRBV24-1 and TRBJ2-3, with a tentative D call TRBD2 (6 bases). Sequences were obtained from blood. The source of this sequence is a girl between 5 and 17 years old with multiple sclerosis. The CDR3 sequence: CATSVSGGVDTQYF. For the CDR3, the DNA is TGTGCCACCAGTGTAAGCGGAGGGGTAGATACGCAGTATTTT.